The next 28 T cell receptor beta chains were all read from a single sample in a study of vaccination effects on CD4 cells after COVID-19. Pools of viral peptides were used by the ViraFEST assay to expand antigen-specific CD4+ T cells ahead of sequencing. Investigators separated out CD4+ T cells once around 10 days of culture had passed. No antigen has been assigned to these receptors. Some clones are missing from TCRdb's copy, which holds only in-frame ones; the method was immunoSEQ multiplex PCR. The data contain around 83,000 clones, approximately 74% of them singletons. The starting material was CD4+ T cells from PBMCs cultured with HCoV-229E spike peptides, obtained before COVID-19 vaccination. Source of these receptors: a human donor who received a COVID-19 vaccine.

The rearrangement joins TRBV5-1 to TRBJ2-2; unclear D gene. V was trimmed by 4 bases and J by 1 base, leaving 11 bases between them. This CDR3 is 15 amino acids long. The germline V gene encodes CDR1 SGHRS and CDR2 YFSETQ. CDR3 protein: CASSEQELNTGELFF. The CDR3 coding sequence is TGCGCCAGCAGCGAGCAGGAGCTGAACACCGGGGAGCTGTTTTTT. Full variable domain (remainder filled in from reference TRBV5-1 and TRBJ2-2): KAGVTQTPRYLIKTRGQQVTLSCSPISGHRSVSWYQQTPGQGLQFLFEYFSETQRNKGNFPGRFSGRQFSNSRSEMNVSTLELGDSALYLCASSEQELNTGELFFGEGSRLTVL.

Remarks on this clone: No DNA is shown, since the ends of the CDR3 on it are uncertain; the CDR3 is the one TCRdb lists. The chain employs TRBV6-6 and TRBJ2-1; TRBD2 is the table's D call, not checked against the DNA. The CDR3 has 16 amino acids, counting both end residues. Germline V gene data show CDR1 as MNHNY and CDR2 as SVGAGI (reference sequence). The CDR3 spells CASSSSTSGGFNEQFF.

The chain carries TRBV2 and TRBJ1-5, with D unclear. Germline CDR1 is SNHLY and CDR2 is FYNNEI. Trimming removed 6 bases from V and 0 bases from J, with 6 bases in between. The CDR3 covers 13 residues. CDR3 nucleotides: TGTGCCAGCAGATTTGATAGCAATCAGCCCCAGCATTTT. Translating gives CASRFDSNQPQHF.

This rearrangement joins TRBV19 to TRBJ1-1; 7 positions agree with TRBD1. V dropped 5 bases and J dropped 0; count of bases not matched to a gene: 9. Germline V gives CDR1 LNHDA, CDR2 SQIVND (reference sequence). This CDR3 is built from 16 residues. CDR3 loop: CASSLRDSFMNTEAFF. The CDR3 DNA reads as TGTGCCAGTAGTCTCAGGGACAGTTTCATGAACACTGAAGCTTTCTTT.

This clone was recorded only once. The genes are TRBV6-6 and TRBJ2-3; 7 bases map to TRBD1. CDR1 and CDR2 from the germline V gene are MNHNY and SVGAGI (reference sequence). The junction had 14 bases not matched to a gene; V was cut back by 5 bases and J by 3 bases. CDR3 length: 17 residues. Written as DNA, the CDR3 is TGTGCCAGCAGTCCTTACCTCCGGGACAGATATACAGATACGCAGTATTTT. Its translation: CASSPYLRDRYTDTQYF.

V usage is TRBV7-3 and J usage is TRBJ2-1; 13 bases fit TRBD2. The germline CDR1 and CDR2 sequences are SGHTA and FQGTGA. The CDR3 runs to 16 residues. The junction had 10 bases not matched to a gene; V was cut back by 5 bases and J by 9 bases. CDR3 sequence: CASSRMTSGGPGEQFF. The CDR3 nucleotides are TGTGCCAGCAGCCGTATGACTAGCGGGGGGCCTGGTGAGCAGTTCTTC.

V is TRBV6-5 and J is TRBJ2-7, with D perhaps TRBD1 or TRBD2 (5 bases each). Germline lookup yields CDR1 MNHEY and CDR2 SVGAGI. V lost 2 bases to trimming and J lost 1 base, with 12 bases between them. The CDR3 loop spans 15 amino acids. This CDR3 reads CASSYAAGSSYEQYV. In nucleotides, the CDR3 is TGTGCCAGCAGTTACGCGGCAGGGAGTTCCTACGAGCAGTACGTC.

The V and J genes are TRBV18 and TRBJ1-6, with 9 bases matching TRBD1. The V gene's germline CDR1 is KGHSH and CDR2 LQKENI. The CDR3 contains 15 residues. The trim removed 3 bases at V and 5 bases at J, leaving 2 bases unmatched. This CDR3 is CASSPGTGHNSPLHF. The CDR3 DNA is TGTGCCAGCTCACCCGGGACAGGGCATAATTCACCCCTCCACTTT.

This chain joins TRBV9 and TRBJ2-3, with a possible D match to TRBD1 (5 bases). Trimming removed 3 bases from V and 9 bases from J, with 17 bases in between. The CDR3 is 14 amino acids. Germline CDR1 reads SGDLS; CDR2 reads YYNGEE. This CDR3 reads CASSAGRGTWTQYF. For the CDR3, the DNA is TGTGCCAGCAGCGCAGGGCGCGGAACTTGGACGCAGTATTTT.

The chain combines TRBV18 with TRBJ2-5; D not certain. Germline CDR1 reads KGHSH; CDR2 reads LQKENI. V lost 0 bases and J lost 2, with 4 bases in between. The length of the CDR3 is 13 residues. CDR3 bases: TGTGCCAGCTCACCACCGGGACAAGAGACCCAGTACTTC. This encodes CASSPPGQETQYF.

The J gene is TRBJ2-5, the V gene TRBV4-2; tentatively, D is TRBD1 or TRBD2 (6 bases each). V gave up 2 bases and J gave up 2 bases, with 24 bases separating them. The CDR3 is 19 residues long. Per the germline V gene, CDR1 is LGHNA and CDR2 is YNFKEQ. This chain's CDR3 is CASSQKGGLGQSKQETQYF. The CDR3 DNA follows: TGTGCCAGCAGCCAAAAAGGGGGGTTGGGGCAGAGCAAGCAAGAGACCCAGTACTTC.

The V and J genes are TRBV2 and TRBJ2-5; tentatively, D is TRBD1 (5 bases). Trimming took 9 bases from V and 0 from J, leaving 8 bases between them. The CDR3 loop spans 12 amino acids. Germline values: CDR1 SNHLY, CDR2 FYNNEI. The CDR3, as DNA: TGTGCCAGTAGACAGTACCAAGAGACCCAGTACTTC. Its protein is CASRQYQETQYF.

Here the CDR3 DNA reads TGCGCCAGCAGCTTCACTAGCGGGGGCACCATAGATACGCAGTATTTT. The encoded protein is CASSFTSGGTIDTQYF. The rearrangement joins TRBV5-1 to TRBJ2-3; 11 bases are a match to TRBD2. CDR1 SGHRS and CDR2 YFSETQ come from the germline V gene. The CDR3 covers 16 residues. J lost 5 bases, V lost 2 bases, and 7 bases had no gene match. Based on the CDR3 plus reference TRBV5-1 and TRBJ2-3, the full variable domain is KAGVTQTPRYLIKTRGQQVTLSCSPISGHRSVSWYQQTPGQGLQFLFEYFSETQRNKGNFPGRFSGRQFSNSRSEMNVSTLELGDSALYLCASSFTSGGTIDTQYFGPGTRLTVL.

CDR3 residues: CATSVGDTEAFF. CDR3 bases: TGTGCCACCAGTGTTGGGGACACTGAAGCTTTCTTT. The chain has TRBV24-1 and TRBJ1-1, with D unresolved. CDR3 length: 12 residues. V lost 5 bases, J lost 3 bases, and 6 bases lay in between. Looked up from germline, CDR1 is KGHDR and CDR2 is SFDVKD.

The CDR3 DNA is TGTGCCAGTAGGGACAGTGGAGCGTACACTGAAGCTTTCTTT. Translated, it gives CASRDSGAYTEAFF. V gene TRBV19 combines with J gene TRBJ1-1; D might be TRBD1 (6 bases). V shed 6 bases and J shed 3 bases, with 14 bases lying between them. Germline lookup yields CDR1 LNHDA and CDR2 SQIVND (reference sequence). This CDR3 has 14 amino acids.

The rearrangement uses TRBV24-1 and TRBJ2-1; the D gene is possibly TRBD2 (7 bases). The CDR3 is 15 amino acids. V lost 3 bases and J 7 bases, leaving 15 bases between the germline ends. Germline V lookup: CDR1 KGHDR, CDR2 SFDVKD. CDR3 in amino acids: CATSDRGAGLNEQFF. DNA for the CDR3: TGTGCCACCAGTGATCGGGGGGCGGGGCTTAATGAGCAGTTCTTC.

This sequence joins TRBV18 and TRBJ2-2; the D is unclear. The CDR3 loop spans 15 amino acids. Germline CDR1 and CDR2: KGHSH and LQKENI. V was clipped by 2 bases and J by 4 bases, with 11 bases between them. CDR3 coding DNA: TGTGCCAGCTCACCATCCCTTCGGCGCACCGGGGAGCTGTTTTTT. Its protein product is CASSPSLRRTGELFF.

The chain combines TRBV19 with TRBJ1-2, with D perhaps TRBD1 (6 bases). CDR3 length: 15 amino acids. From germline, CDR1 is LNHDA and CDR2 SQIVND (reference sequence). Between the trimmed V and J ends, which lost 3 bases and 8 bases, there was a span of 19 bases. DNA for the CDR3: TGTGCCAGTAGTATTGACGGACAGACTGTTTTGGGCTACACCTTC. Its translation is CASSIDGQTVLGYTF.

CDR3 protein: CASSRPSGGGTDTQYF. CDR3 nucleotides: TGTGCCAGCAGCAGACCTAGCGGGGGGGGCACAGATACGCAGTATTTT. The chain uses TRBV7-9 and TRBJ2-3; 12 nucleotides line up with TRBD2. The J segment lost 1 base and the V segment lost 5 bases, leaving 4 bases of the junction unmatched. Looked up from germline, CDR1 is SEHNR and CDR2 is FQNEAQ (reference sequence). There are 16 residues in the CDR3.

This clone was detected once. This chain joins TRBV6-5 and TRBJ2-2, with 7 bases matching TRBD1. The V gene's germline CDR1 is MNHEY and CDR2 SVGAGI. The CDR3 length is 13 residues. Trimming at V came to 6 bases and at J to 8 bases, leaving 6 bases not matched to a gene. The CDR3 sequence: CASRRQGPGELFF. As DNA, the CDR3 is TGTGCCAGCAGAAGACAGGGCCCAGGGGAGCTGTTTTTT.

This chain joins TRBV30 and TRBJ1-4; D might be TRBD1 (5 bases). The CDR3 length is 16 residues. V shed 1 base and J shed 0 bases, with 12 bases lying between them. Per germline, CDR1 GTSNPN and CDR2 SVGIG (reference sequence). The CDR3 loop reads CAWSGRMGATNEKLFF. The CDR3 coding sequence is TGTGCCTGGAGTGGACGGATGGGGGCAACTAATGAAAAACTGTTTTTT.

V is TRBV2 and J is TRBJ1-1; 12 bases are shared with TRBD1. There are 16 residues in the CDR3. Germline V gene data show CDR1 as SNHLY and CDR2 as FYNNEI. J lost 3 bases, V lost 10 bases, and 12 bases had no gene match. CDR3 DNA: TGTGCCACCCCCGGGACAGGGGGCCGCTGGGACACTGAAGCTTTCTTT. It translates to CATPGTGGRWDTEAFF.

This rearrangement joins TRBV27 to TRBJ1-5; TRBD1 might be the D (5 bases). The V end lost 3 bases, the J end lost 8 bases, and 11 bases lay between the germline ends. Germline-derived CDR1 and CDR2 are MNHEY and SMNVEV (reference sequence). The CDR3 runs to 13 residues. CDR3 amino acids: CASSLGGLKPQHF. The CDR3, as DNA: TGTGCCAGCAGTTTGGGGGGTTTAAAGCCCCAGCATTTT.

The chain combines TRBV7-8 with TRBJ1-5, with 7 nucleotides matching TRBD1. The CDR3 runs to 17 residues. Unmatched junction bases numbered 7, after V lost 1 base and J lost 1 base. Germline V gene data show CDR1 as SGHVS and CDR2 as FQNEAQ. In nucleotides, the CDR3 is TGTGCCAGCAGCTTAGAGGACAGGACCTGGAGCAATCAGCCCCAGCATTTT. Its protein is CASSLEDRTWSNQPQHF.

This clone has only one observation. The genes are TRBV7-2 and TRBJ2-5; D perhaps matches TRBD2 (6 bases). Germline V gives CDR1 SGHTA, CDR2 FQGNSA. The V and J ends lost 2 bases and 4 bases respectively, with 17 bases between them. This CDR3 spans 16 amino acids. The CDR3 coding sequence is TGTGCCAGCAGCTTATCGGCGGGGTCTTCCCGAGAGACCCAGTACTTC. Its translation is CASSLSAGSSRETQYF.

V and J are TRBV10-3 and TRBJ2-5, with 9 bases aligning to TRBD1. The CDR3 runs 16 residues. V was pared by 0 bases and J by 5 bases, with 7 bases of the junction left unmatched. Germline V CDR1 and CDR2: ENHRY, SYGVKD. CDR3 sequence (DNA): TGTGCCATCAGTGAGTCTCGGGACAGGGTTGAGGAGACCCAGTACTTC. Amino acid sequence: CAISESRDRVEETQYF.

This chain joins TRBV19 and TRBJ1-2, with D uncertain. CDR1 LNHDA and CDR2 SQIVND come from the germline V gene (reference sequence). CDR3 length: 14 amino acids. V gave up 7 bases and J gave up 1 base, with 13 bases separating them. This CDR3 is CASTPGKGNYGYTF. The CDR3 region has the DNA TGTGCCAGTACTCCGGGCAAGGGTAACTATGGCTACACCTTC.

J is TRBJ2-1 and V is TRBV6-9, with D perhaps TRBD2 (6 bases). The V and J ends lost 6 bases and 5 bases respectively, with 14 bases between them. CDR1 and CDR2 from the germline V gene are MNHGY and SVAAGI. This CDR3 comprises 14 residues. In DNA, the CDR3 is TGTGCCAGCAGGGTACCGCGGGGCGACAATGAGCAGTTCTTC. Its translation is CASRVPRGDNEQFF.